The clone carrying this TCR beta chain has ten or more counts. Its antigen is undetermined. RNA transcripts yielded amplified TCR beta CDR3 regions. RT-PCR in the first round used HTBI primers; a second-round multiplex PCR followed. TCRdb used MiXCR to reprocess the multiplex PCR reads, holding one entry per CDR3 protein. The profile shows 500,000 to 600,000 distinct CDR3 sequences, just under 40% of them singletons. The data belong to a study of Graves' ophthalmopathy and Graves' hyperthyroidism. Turning to the study itself: Hyperthyroidism is called stable when no ophthalmopathy develops within 18 months of follow-up.

Study findings and constraints: Prediction of ophthalmopathy progression reached roughly 64% sensitivity and around 75% specificity. A majority of expanded thyroid clonotypes exceeding 0.001 frequency were likewise present in blood.

Specimen: peripheral blood or thyroid tissue (not recorded which). This sequence originates from an adult man with Graves' hyperthyroidism.

For the CDR3, the DNA is TGTGCCAGCAGCGTAGACGTGCGGTGGGAAGGAAACACTGAAGCTTTCTTT. Protein sequence: CASSVDVRWEGNTEAFF. The chain is built from TRBV9 and TRBJ1-1; D gene ambiguous. The germline gives CDR1 SGDLS, CDR2 YYNGEE. Trimming took off 0 bases at V and 2 bases at J, with 17 bases between the two ends. This CDR3 has 17 residues.